Listed below are T cell receptor beta chains from one sample, sequenced in a study of cytomegalovirus exposure and HLA in healthy donors. TCRdb's table, derived via immunoSEQ multiplex PCR, lists solely in-frame clones and lacks some. The sample lists approximately 110,000 clones, around 86% occurring once. The sequencing sample was made of PBMCs. These receptors originate from a woman aged 18-30 years in good health and CMV-seropositive. CDR3s include the opening cysteine and the closing phenylalanine or tryptophan. D genes are given only for firm matches. Only part of the rows carry a size: once, few, many, or a class if the clone is expanded.

size	V	D	J	DNA	CDR3
NA	TRBV4-1	NA	TRBJ2-7	TGCGCCAGCAGCCAAGTATCCCTTTCCTACGAGCAGTACTTC	CASSQVSLSYEQYF
once	TRBV4-2	TRBD2	TRBJ2-5	TGTGCCAGCAGCCACGGACTAGCGGGAGAGACCCAGTACTTC	CASSHGLAGETQYF
NA	TRBV5-3	NA	TRBJ2-5	TGTATCCAGGGCCGGGAGACCCAGTACTTC	CIQGRETQYF
NA	TRBV7-9	NA	TRBJ1-3	TGTGCCAGCAGCTTAGAGGGTCAGGGTCGCACTGGAAACACCATATATTTT	CASSLEGQGRTGNTIYF
NA	TRBV5-1	NA	TRBJ1-1	TGCGCCAGCAGCCCCCAGGGTGAAGTGGGGGAAGCTTTCTTT	CASSPQGEVGEAFF
NA	TRBV18	TRBD1	TRBJ1-6	TGTGCCAGCTCTCCCGACAGGGACTCCTATAATTCACCCCTCCACTTT	CASSPDRDSYNSPLHF
few	TRBV4-1	TRBD1	TRBJ2-2	TGCGCCAGCAGCCAAGAGGACAGGGCGGGGGAGCTGTTTTTT	CASSQEDRAGELFF
NA	TRBV28	NA	TRBJ1-2	TGTGCCAGCAGTTTCGATTACAGGGTCTGGAACTATGGCTACACCTTC	CASSFDYRVWNYGYTF
once	TRBV2	TRBD2	TRBJ2-2	TGTGCCAGCAGCAGAAATCCGGGACTAGGGAACACCGGGGAGCTGTTTTTT	CASSRNPGLGNTGELFF
NA	TRBV7-6	NA	TRBJ2-1	TGTGCCAGCAGCTCGTCCGGCAATGAGCAGTTCTTC	CASSSSGNEQFF
NA	TRBV7-9	NA	TRBJ1-2	TGTGCCAGCAGCGCAAATACAGGGCAGTTAGACGGCTACACCTTC	CASSANTGQLDGYTF
NA	TRBV5-1	TRBD2	TRBJ2-1	TGCGCCAGCAGCCAAGGAGCGGGGGGAGGGGTAAATGAGCAGTTCTTC	CASSQGAGGGVNEQFF
NA	TRBV6-1	NA	TRBJ1-6	TGTGCCAGCAGTGAAGGTGGGGGGATGATTTCACCCCTCCACTTT	CASSEGGGMISPLHF
NA	TRBV27	TRBD1	TRBJ2-7	TGTGCCAGCAGTTTATCAGGGACAGGGGGTTGGTACGAGCAGTACTTC	CASSLSGTGGWYEQYF
NA	TRBV5-1	NA	TRBJ1-2	TGCGCCAGCAGCTTGGTCGGTCAGGGTGTTGATGGCTACACCTTC	CASSLVGQGVDGYTF
NA	TRBV5-6	TRBD1	TRBJ2-5	TGTGCCAGCAGCTTACAGGGGGCTAGAGAGACCCAGTACTTC	CASSLQGARETQYF
NA	TRBV5-6	TRBD2	TRBJ2-3	TGTGCCAGCAGCTCTTCGGGACTAGCGGGGGCCAAAGATACGCAGTATTTT	CASSSSGLAGAKDTQYF
NA	TRBV13	NA	TRBJ2-7	TGTGCCAGCAGCCAGGGACAGCGGGCCCTCTACGAGCAGTACTTC	CASSQGQRALYEQYF
NA	TRBV19	TRBD1	TRBJ1-5	TGTGCCAGTTGGACAGGGTTTACAAGTCAGCCCCAGCATTTT	CASWTGFTSQPQHF
NA	TRBV30	NA	TRBJ2-1	TGTGCCTGGAGAAGGGACTCCCACAATGAGCAGTTCTTC	CAWRRDSHNEQFF
NA	TRBV6-6	TRBD1	TRBJ1-2	TGTGCCAGCAACCAACAGGGGACCTATGGCTACACCTTC	CASNQQGTYGYTF
NA	TRBV10-3	TRBD1	TRBJ2-1	TGTGCCATCAGGGGGGACAGGGTGCCCTACAATGAGCAGTTCTTC	CAIRGDRVPYNEQFF
NA	TRBV6-6	NA	TRBJ2-2	TGTGCCAGCAGTTACCTCAACACCGGGGAGCTGTTTTTT	CASSYLNTGELFF
NA	TRBV6-1	NA	TRBJ1-6	TGTGCCAGCAGTGAAACCATCAATAGCGGGTCCCCCCTCCACTTT	CASSETINSGSPLHF
NA	TRBV2	NA	TRBJ1-1	TGTGCCAGCGGGGGCAACTTGGAAGCTTTCTTT	CASGGNLEAFF
NA	TRBV4-1	NA	TRBJ2-5	TGCGCCAGCAGCCAAGAGGTGCGTAAAGAGACCCAGTACTTC	CASSQEVRKETQYF
NA	TRBV5-1	TRBD2	TRBJ2-7	TGCGCCAGCAGCTTTAGCCTTACTAGCGGGAGGTGGGGGCAGTACTTC	CASSFSLTSGRWGQYF
NA	TRBV6-1	NA	TRBJ2-1	TGTGCCAGCAGTGACGTATTTGGAGTTTCAAATGAGCAGTTCTTC	CASSDVFGVSNEQFF
NA	TRBV2	NA	TRBJ1-1	TGTGCCAGTCCAAGGGGGAACACTGAAGCTTTCTTT	CASPRGNTEAFF
NA	TRBV4-1	NA	TRBJ2-3	TGCGCCAGCAGCCAAATTCAGGGAAACACAGATACGCAGTATTTT	CASSQIQGNTDTQYF
NA	TRBV12-5	NA	TRBJ2-5	TGTGCTAGTGGTCCTCAGGGATGGGAGACCCAGTACTTC	CASGPQGWETQYF
NA	TRBV9	TRBD1	TRBJ1-6	TGTGCCAGCAGCGTAGCAGGGACAGGGCAATCACCCCTCCACTTT	CASSVAGTGQSPLHF
NA	TRBV5-6	TRBD1	TRBJ1-1	TGTGCCAGCAGCTTTCCCGGGACAGGCCTGCTGAACACTGAAGCTTTCTTT	CASSFPGTGLLNTEAFF
NA	TRBV7-8	NA	TRBJ1-4	TGTGCCAGCAGCTTAAGGCAGGTGCAGCTTGCAACTAATGAAAAACTGTTTTTT	CASSLRQVQLATNEKLFF
NA	TRBV30	NA	TRBJ1-2	TGTGCCTGGAGTGGGTACACTAACTATGGCTACACCTTC	CAWSGYTNYGYTF
NA	TRBV20-1	NA	TRBJ1-2	TGCAGTGCGGTCCAGGGTTATGGCTACACCTTC	CSAVQGYGYTF
NA	TRBV18	NA	TRBJ2-5	TGTGCCAGCTCACGCCGGGGTCAGCAAGAGACCCAGTACTTC	CASSRRGQQETQYF
NA	TRBV28	TRBD1	TRBJ1-1	TGTGCCAGCAGTTTCGTCCCGGGACAGGGGCGGGCTTTCTTT	CASSFVPGQGRAFF
few	TRBV21-1	NA	TRBJ1-1	TGTGCCAGCAGCACGTTGAGGGGGTTGGGCACTGAAGCTTTCTTT	CASSTLRGLGTEAFF
once	TRBV5-6	NA	TRBJ2-1	TGTGCCAGCAGCTTGGACAGTCATAGTAATGAGCAGTTCTTC	CASSLDSHSNEQFF
NA	TRBV5-1	NA	TRBJ1-1	TGCGCCAGCAGCTTGGCCAGGGCCACGGAGGGCACTGAAGCTTTCTTT	CASSLARATEGTEAFF
NA	TRBV27	TRBD2	TRBJ2-1	TGTGCCAGCAGTTTACGACAACTAGCGGGAGAATTTTACAATGAGCAGTTCTTC	CASSLRQLAGEFYNEQFF
NA	TRBV19	NA	TRBJ1-5	TGTGCCAGTAGTATATCTCGGCGCAGGGGTAATCAGCCCCAGCATTTT	CASSISRRRGNQPQHF
NA	TRBV19	NA	TRBJ1-5	TGTGCCAGCCATTCCAACAATCAGCCCCAGCATTTT	CASHSNNQPQHF
NA	TRBV19	NA	TRBJ2-6	TGTGCCAGTAGTATGGGGGGTAGGTCTGGGGCCAACGTCCTGACTTTC	CASSMGGRSGANVLTF
NA	TRBV18	NA	TRBJ1-1	TGTGCCAGCTCACCTCAGGGGAACACTGAAGCTTTCTTT	CASSPQGNTEAFF
many	TRBV9	TRBD2	TRBJ2-3	TGTGCCAGCAGCGTAGATGTAGCGGGAGATACGCAGTATTTT	CASSVDVAGDTQYF
NA	TRBV30	NA	TRBJ2-1	TGTGCCTGGAGTACAAACAGTGGAAATGAGCAGTTCTTC	CAWSTNSGNEQFF
NA	TRBV2	NA	TRBJ2-4	TGTGCCAGCAGAGCGACTTTTATCGGGGCCAAAAACATTCAGTACTTC	CASRATFIGAKNIQYF
NA	TRBV23-1	NA	TRBJ1-2	TGCGCCAGCAGTCAACCCAAAGTGGGCCCGCGCTATGGCTACACCTTC	CASSQPKVGPRYGYTF
NA	TRBV2	NA	TRBJ2-3	TGTGCCAGCAGTGAAGGGGACTCTAGCACAGATACGCAGTATTTT	CASSEGDSSTDTQYF
NA	TRBV7-3	TRBD1	TRBJ2-1	TGTGCCAGCAGCTTACAGGCAGGGGGCTCTCTTTCGAGCTCCTACAATGAGCAGTTCTTC	CASSLQAGGSLSSSYNEQFF
NA	TRBV27	NA	TRBJ1-3	TGTGCCAGCAGTTTCGGGGGAAACACCATATATTTT	CASSFGGNTIYF
NA	TRBV10-1	TRBD1	TRBJ2-7	TGCGCCAGCAGTCGGACAGGGGGCTACGAGCAGTACTTC	CASSRTGGYEQYF
NA	TRBV5-1	NA	TRBJ2-7	TGCGCCAGCAATTCGGGCGGGACGGATTTTTACGAGCAGTACTTC	CASNSGGTDFYEQYF
NA	TRBV6-1	NA	TRBJ2-2	TGTGCCAGCAGCGGTGGACTGGACTTGACCGGGGAGCTGTTTTTT	CASSGGLDLTGELFF
NA	TRBV2	NA	TRBJ2-5	TGTGCCAGCAGTGAGAGGGGGGGGGCTGCGGAGACCCAGTACTTC	CASSERGGAAETQYF